The T cell receptor (beta chain) under discussion was sequenced for a study of patients and donors after allogeneic stem cell transplantation. TCRdb called the RT-PCR reads again in MiXCR, with one record for every CDR3 protein. The sample holds some 880,000 distinct CDR3 sequences, roughly 18% seen once. After removal of 5 bases from V and 5 bases from J, the junction contained 13 bases not matched to a gene. Per the germline V gene, CDR1 is SEHNR and CDR2 is FQNEAQ (reference sequence). CDR3 length: 17 residues. This clonotype appeared a few times. This chain links TRBV7-9 with TRBJ2-2; TRBD1 agrees at 8 bases. The sequencing input was blood, either unsorted or a sorted T cell fraction (not recorded which). The receptor comes from a human donor who was either an allogeneic HSCT recipient or a stem cell or donor lymphocyte infusion donor (not recorded which). It is not recorded whose cells these are; they may come from a transplant donor. This CDR3 is CASSPQIRDRRTGELFF. In nucleotides, the CDR3 is TGTGCCAGCAGCCCACAGATAAGGGACAGGCGGACCGGGGAGCTGTTTTTT.